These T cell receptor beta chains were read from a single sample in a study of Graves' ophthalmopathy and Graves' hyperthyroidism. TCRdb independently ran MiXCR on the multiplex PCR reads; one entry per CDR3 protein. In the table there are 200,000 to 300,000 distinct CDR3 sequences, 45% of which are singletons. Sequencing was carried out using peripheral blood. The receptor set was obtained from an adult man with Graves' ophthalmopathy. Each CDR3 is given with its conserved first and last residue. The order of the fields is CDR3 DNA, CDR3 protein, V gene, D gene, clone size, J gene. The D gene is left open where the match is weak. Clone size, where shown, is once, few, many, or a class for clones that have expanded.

TGTGCCAGCAGTGACCTGCGGGACGGGTCGTACCAAGAGACCCAGTACTTC,CASSDLRDGSYQETQYF,TRBV12-3/TRBV12-4,NA,NA,TRBJ2-5
TGCAGCGTCACCCTTGACGGGGGACTAGCGGGAGGGTTTGAGACCCAGTACTTC,CSVTLDGGLAGGFETQYF,TRBV20-1,TRBD2,NA,TRBJ2-5
TGTGCCAGCAGCACCCAGGTTTCCTACGAGCAGTACTTC,CASSTQVSYEQYF,TRBV7-8,NA,few,TRBJ2-7
TGCAGTGCTAGAGACCCGAGGGGGATCTTTAATCAGCCCCAGCATTTT,CSARDPRGIFNQPQHF,TRBV20-1,NA,NA,TRBJ1-5
TGTGCCAGTAGTATAGTCGCGGGGGGGCTTGAGACCCAGTACTTC,CASSIVAGGLETQYF,TRBV19,TRBD2,NA,TRBJ2-5
TGTGCCAGCAGCTTAGTCGGGACGGGGACCCAGTACTTC,CASSLVGTGTQYF,TRBV7-9,NA,NA,TRBJ2-5
TGTGCCAGCAGCCGTGGACAGGCAGAGACCCAGTACTTC,CASSRGQAETQYF,TRBV7-2,TRBD1,NA,TRBJ2-5
TGCGCCAGCAGCTTGGGACTAGCGGGAGGGCCGTACGAGCAGTACTTC,CASSLGLAGGPYEQYF,TRBV5-1,TRBD2,NA,TRBJ2-7
TGTGCCAGCATGGGGCGAGGGAACACCGGGGAGCTGTTTTTT,CASMGRGNTGELFF,TRBV9,NA,NA,TRBJ2-2
TGTGCCAGCAGCCCAAGAGGACAGGCGAACACTGAAGCTTTCTTT,CASSPRGQANTEAFF,TRBV7-9,TRBD1,NA,TRBJ1-1
TGCAGTGCTAGAGGGGATGGAGCGGGGGGGCCTGAAGAGACCCAGTACTTC,CSARGDGAGGPEETQYF,TRBV20-1,TRBD2,once,TRBJ2-5
TGTGCCAGCAGCTTTAGCCCCATGGTCTCCTACGAGCAGTACTTC,CASSFSPMVSYEQYF,TRBV11-2,NA,few,TRBJ2-7
TGTGCCAGCAGTAAGATAGGGAGGAATCAGCCCCAGCATTTT,CASSKIGRNQPQHF,TRBV28,NA,NA,TRBJ1-5
TGTGCCAGCAGCTCCTCTAGCGGGGGAGGCGAGACCCAGTACTTC,CASSSSSGGGETQYF,TRBV7-3,TRBD2,NA,TRBJ2-5
TGTGCCAGTAGGGCGGCGGTAAATGATAACTATGGCTACACCTTC,CASRAAVNDNYGYTF,TRBV19,NA,few,TRBJ1-2
TGTGCCAGCAGCTCGGGACAGGGAAAAGAGACCCAGTACTTC,CASSSGQGKETQYF,TRBV7-3,TRBD1,NA,TRBJ2-5
TGTGCCAGCAGCTTAGTAGCAAGGTACACTGAAGCTTTCTTT,CASSLVARYTEAFF,TRBV7-8,NA,NA,TRBJ1-1
TGTGCCAGCACTCAAGGGGGCGCGGAATCCTACGAGCAGTACTTC,CASTQGGAESYEQYF,TRBV12-3/TRBV12-4,TRBD1,few,TRBJ2-7
TGTGCCAGTAGTATGAGTGGTGAAGAGACCCAGTACTTC,CASSMSGEETQYF,TRBV19,NA,NA,TRBJ2-5
TGTGCCAGCAGCCAACTAGCGGGAGGGAAGTACGAGCAGTACTTC,CASSQLAGGKYEQYF,TRBV6-5,TRBD2,NA,TRBJ2-7
TGCAGTGCTAGAAGGCCCGGGACGGTCTCCTACGAGCAGTACTTC,CSARRPGTVSYEQYF,TRBV20-1,NA,NA,TRBJ2-7
TGTGCCAGCACCAAAAACAGGGTTTTCGTGACCCAGTACTTC,CASTKNRVFVTQYF,TRBV11-2,NA,NA,TRBJ2-5
TGCGCCAGCAGCCTACCGGGACAATCGATATACGAGCAGTACTTC,CASSLPGQSIYEQYF,TRBV5-1,NA,NA,TRBJ2-7
TGCAGTGCTAGGGGGGACAAAGGCGCTAATGAAAAACTGTTTTTT,CSARGDKGANEKLFF,TRBV20-1,NA,few,TRBJ1-4
TGTGCCAGCAGTTTCAACTTGGACCCTTTGGCCCTCCACTTT,CASSFNLDPLALHF,TRBV9,NA,NA,TRBJ1-6
TGTGCCAGCAGCACAGGACAGAAGAATGGCTACACCTTC,CASSTGQKNGYTF,TRBV9,NA,many,TRBJ1-2
TGTGCCAGCAGCTTAGCGTTCAGGGGCCGGGAGACCCAGTACTTC,CASSLAFRGRETQYF,TRBV7-2,NA,few,TRBJ2-5
TGCAGTGCTAGAGCGGTACTAGCGGGAGGAAGCTCCTACGAGCAGTACTTC,CSARAVLAGGSSYEQYF,TRBV20-1,TRBD2,few,TRBJ2-7
TGTGCCAGCAGTTTAGTTTATTCGAGCTCCTACGAGCAGTACTTC,CASSLVYSSSYEQYF,TRBV12-3/TRBV12-4,NA,NA,TRBJ2-7
TGCAGCGTATTAGGCAGGGAGGGGCAGTACTTC,CSVLGREGQYF,TRBV29-1,TRBD2,NA,TRBJ2-5
TGTGCCAGCAGCCCACAGGGAAAGGGACTGGGACGGATCTACGAGCAGTACTTC,CASSPQGKGLGRIYEQYF,TRBV11-2,NA,NA,TRBJ2-7
TGCGCCAGCAAAAGGGGTAGCCCTTCCTACGAGCAGTACTTC,CASKRGSPSYEQYF,TRBV5-1,NA,once,TRBJ2-7
TGTGCCAGCAGCCCAACCGGGGCAGGGAGGCGCACTGAAGCTTTCTTT,CASSPTGAGRRTEAFF,TRBV7-3,NA,NA,TRBJ1-1
TGTGCCAGCAGGTTCAGGGATGCGCAGCCCCAGCATTTT,CASRFRDAQPQHF,TRBV12-3/TRBV12-4,NA,NA,TRBJ1-5
TGTGCCAGCAGCGGAGGAGACGAGACCCAGTACTTC,CASSGGDETQYF,TRBV3-1,NA,once,TRBJ2-5
TGCGCCAGCAGCAAAACAGTGAACACTGAAGCTTTCTTT,CASSKTVNTEAFF,TRBV5-1,NA,few,TRBJ1-1
TGCAGTGCGTCCATCGGGACGGGAGGCAATCAGCCCCAGCATTTT,CSASIGTGGNQPQHF,TRBV20-1,NA,NA,TRBJ1-5
TGTGCCAGCAGCTTAGAGGGAAGAGAGACCCAGTACTTC,CASSLEGRETQYF,TRBV7-6,NA,few,TRBJ2-5
TGTGCCACCAGTGATCCCTCATCGGGACAGGGGAATGGCTACACCTTC,CATSDPSSGQGNGYTF,TRBV24-1,TRBD1,NA,TRBJ1-2
TGTGCCAGCTCCCGGGTCGGTCAAAACACCGGGGAGCTGTTTTTT,CASSRVGQNTGELFF,TRBV7-9,NA,NA,TRBJ2-2
TGCGCCAGCAGCTTGGATTGGGGGGGATACTCCTACGAGCAGTACTTC,CASSLDWGGYSYEQYF,TRBV5-1,TRBD2,NA,TRBJ2-7
TGTGCCAGCAGCTCTTGGGACGAACTCGAGCAGTACTTC,CASSSWDELEQYF,TRBV7-9,NA,NA,TRBJ2-7
TGTGCCAGCAGCCAAGGACAGTCCCTGGGGGAAAAACTGTTTTTT,CASSQGQSLGEKLFF,TRBV3-1,NA,NA,TRBJ1-4
TGTGCCAGCAGCTTAAGGGCAGGGGACGAGCAGTACTTC,CASSLRAGDEQYF,TRBV7-2,NA,few,TRBJ2-7
TGTGCCAGCAGCTTGGCCCGACAGGGAATGTTGAACACTGAAGCTTTCTTT,CASSLARQGMLNTEAFF,TRBV5-6,TRBD1,few,TRBJ1-1
TGTGCGGTTTACGGACAGGGGCTTTACGAGCAGTACTTC,CAVYGQGLYEQYF,TRBV10-3,TRBD1,NA,TRBJ2-7
TGTGCCAGTAGTACCGGGACACTCTACGAGCAGTACTTC,CASSTGTLYEQYF,TRBV19,NA,NA,TRBJ2-7
TGTGCCAGCAGCCCCCAGTTTGGGGAGCTGTTTTTT,CASSPQFGELFF,TRBV6-2/TRBV6-3,NA,NA,TRBJ2-2
TGCAGCGTTGGGATGGAAGCTTTCTTT,CSVGMEAFF,TRBV29-1,NA,NA,TRBJ1-1
TGTGCCAGCAGCTTAGAGGTTGGACAGGGACTGCGGGGCTACACCTTC,CASSLEVGQGLRGYTF,TRBV5-5,TRBD1,few,TRBJ1-2
TGCGCCAGCAGCTCCTGGCAGAGCCAAGAGACCCAGTACTTC,CASSSWQSQETQYF,TRBV4-1,NA,few,TRBJ2-5
TGTGCCAGCAAGGGACCAGGGGGCTATCAGCCCCAGCATTTT,CASKGPGGYQPQHF,TRBV2,TRBD1,NA,TRBJ1-5
TGCGCCAGCAGCCTTACTAGTACCATCTCCTACGAGCAGTACTTC,CASSLTSTISYEQYF,TRBV5-1,NA,NA,TRBJ2-7
TGTGCCAGCAGTTGGGAGGGTTCTTCCTACGAGCAGTACTTC,CASSWEGSSYEQYF,TRBV6-6,TRBD2,NA,TRBJ2-7